The rows below give T cell receptor beta chains drawn from one sample of a study of cytomegalovirus exposure and HLA in healthy donors. The assay was immunoSEQ multiplex PCR, and TCRdb's table has in-frame clones only and misses some. The data hold around 150,000 clones, with roughly four fifths observed a single time. Sequenced input: PBMCs. These receptor sequences come from a man in his forties or fifties in good health and CMV-seropositive. Each CDR3 is given without its conserved first and last residue.

len: 12; v_gene: TRBV5-5; j_gene: TRBJ1-1; CDR3aa: ASSSNPGFTEAF
len: 15; v_gene: TRBV28; j_gene: TRBJ1-1; CDR3aa: ASSFYTLGSRQVEAF
len: 11; v_gene: TRBV7-9; j_gene: TRBJ1-5; CDR3aa: SSSSGGGQPQH
len: 15; v_gene: TRBV9; j_gene: TRBJ1-1; CDR3aa: ASSDKDRGRMNTEAF
len: 12; v_gene: TRBV7-8; j_gene: TRBJ1-1; CDR3aa: ASSFDRVGPEAF
len: 14; v_gene: TRBV5-1; j_gene: TRBJ1-1; CDR3aa: ASSIAQGNVNTEAF
len: 18; v_gene: TRBV27; j_gene: TRBJ2-5; CDR3aa: ASSLWSSGGAIEGQETQY
len: 14; v_gene: TRBV7-9; j_gene: TRBJ2-7; CDR3aa: ASSPKGGGGSYEQY
len: 12; v_gene: TRBV9; j_gene: TRBJ2-7; CDR3aa: ASSVARGPYEQY
len: 13; v_gene: TRBV4-2; j_gene: TRBJ1-6; CDR3aa: ASSRGQADNSPLH
len: 13; v_gene: TRBV11-2; j_gene: TRBJ1-5; CDR3aa: ASSLEGGPNQPQH
len: 12; v_gene: TRBV30; j_gene: TRBJ1-5; CDR3aa: AWSDRGPNQPQH
len: 13; v_gene: TRBV19; j_gene: TRBJ1-6; CDR3aa: ASSMGLTGQPPFH
len: 13; v_gene: TRBV9; j_gene: TRBJ2-3; CDR3aa: ASSVVPAGTDTQY
len: 15; v_gene: TRBV7-2; j_gene: TRBJ2-7; CDR3aa: ASSLREAGLIDYEQY
len: 13; v_gene: TRBV7-2; j_gene: TRBJ2-1; CDR3aa: ASSSGLAGYNEQF
len: 12; v_gene: TRBV27; j_gene: TRBJ1-1; CDR3aa: ASRGPTWNTEAF
len: 14; v_gene: TRBV7-9; j_gene: TRBJ2-1; CDR3aa: SSSLQRASSYNEQF
len: 13; v_gene: TRBV19; j_gene: TRBJ1-5; CDR3aa: ASSTQRVYNQPQH
len: 13; v_gene: TRBV9; j_gene: TRBJ1-3; CDR3aa: ASSALQGAGNTIY
len: 14; v_gene: TRBV19; j_gene: TRBJ2-4; CDR3aa: ASRATSGEAKNIQY
len: 13; v_gene: TRBV18; j_gene: TRBJ1-4; CDR3aa: ASSPQATTNEKLF